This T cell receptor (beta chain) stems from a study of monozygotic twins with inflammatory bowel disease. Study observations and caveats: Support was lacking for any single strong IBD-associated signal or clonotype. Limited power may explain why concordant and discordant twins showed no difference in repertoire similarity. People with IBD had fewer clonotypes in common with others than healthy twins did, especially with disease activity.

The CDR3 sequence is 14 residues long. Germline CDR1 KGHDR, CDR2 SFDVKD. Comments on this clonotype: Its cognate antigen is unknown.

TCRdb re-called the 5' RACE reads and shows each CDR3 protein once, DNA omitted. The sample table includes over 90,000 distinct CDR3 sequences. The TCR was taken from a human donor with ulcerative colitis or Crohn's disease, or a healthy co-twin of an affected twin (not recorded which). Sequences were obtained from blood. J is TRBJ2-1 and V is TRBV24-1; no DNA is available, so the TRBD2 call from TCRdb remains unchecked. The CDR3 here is CATTAPGLNNEQFF.